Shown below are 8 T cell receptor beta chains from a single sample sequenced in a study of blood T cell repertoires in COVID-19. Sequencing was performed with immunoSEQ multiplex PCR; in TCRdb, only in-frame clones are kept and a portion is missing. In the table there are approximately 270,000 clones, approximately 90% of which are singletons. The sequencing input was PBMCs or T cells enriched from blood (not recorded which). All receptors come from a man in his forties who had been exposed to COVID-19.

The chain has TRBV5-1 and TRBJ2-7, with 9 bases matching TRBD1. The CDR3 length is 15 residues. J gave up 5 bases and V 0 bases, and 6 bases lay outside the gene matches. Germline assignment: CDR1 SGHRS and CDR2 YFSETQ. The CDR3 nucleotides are TGCGCCAGCAGCTTGGCCGGGACAGGGTTTCACGAGCAGTACTTC. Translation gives CASSLAGTGFHEQYF.

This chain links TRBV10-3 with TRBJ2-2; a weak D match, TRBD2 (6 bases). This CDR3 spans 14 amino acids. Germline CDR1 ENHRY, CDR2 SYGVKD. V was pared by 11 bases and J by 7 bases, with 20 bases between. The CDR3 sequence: CAASERVNVGELFF. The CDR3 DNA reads TGTGCCGCGTCTGAGCGGGTAAATGTCGGGGAGCTGTTTTTT.

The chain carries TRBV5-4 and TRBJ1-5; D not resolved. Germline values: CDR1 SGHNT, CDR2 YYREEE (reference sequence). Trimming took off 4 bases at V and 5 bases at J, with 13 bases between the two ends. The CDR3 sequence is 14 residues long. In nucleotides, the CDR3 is TGTGCCAGCAGCCTACGCGGTTCGCATCAGCCCCAGCATTTT. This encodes CASSLRGSHQPQHF.

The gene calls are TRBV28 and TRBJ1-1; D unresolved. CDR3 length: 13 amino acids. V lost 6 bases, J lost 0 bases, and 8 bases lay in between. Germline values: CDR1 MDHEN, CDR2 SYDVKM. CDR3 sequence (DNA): TGTGCCAGCAGCAAAAAAATGAACACTGAAGCTTTCTTT. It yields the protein CASSKKMNTEAFF. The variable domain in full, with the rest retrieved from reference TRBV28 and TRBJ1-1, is DVKVTQSSRYLVKRTGEKVFLECVQDMDHENMFWYRQDPGLGLRLIYFSYDVKMKEKGDIPEGYSVSREKKERFSLILESASTNQTSMYLCASSKKMNTEAFFGQGTRLTVV.

The CDR3 here is CASSGTGYGYTF. CDR3 nucleotides: TGTGCCAGCAGTGGGACAGGATATGGCTACACCTTC. This sequence joins TRBV6-6 and TRBJ1-2; TRBD1 aligns across 8 bases. V trimming: 5 bases; J trimming: 5 bases; junction bases outside the gene matches: 1. This CDR3 has 12 residues. Germline lookup yields CDR1 MNHNY and CDR2 SVGAGI (reference sequence).

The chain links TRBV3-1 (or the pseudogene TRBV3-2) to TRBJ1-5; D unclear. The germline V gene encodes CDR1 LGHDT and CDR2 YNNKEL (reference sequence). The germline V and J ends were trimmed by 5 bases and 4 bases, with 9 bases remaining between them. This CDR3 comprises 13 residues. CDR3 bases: TGTGCCAGCAGCTCCCGAGAGAATCAGCCCCAGCATTTT. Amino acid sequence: CASSSRENQPQHF.

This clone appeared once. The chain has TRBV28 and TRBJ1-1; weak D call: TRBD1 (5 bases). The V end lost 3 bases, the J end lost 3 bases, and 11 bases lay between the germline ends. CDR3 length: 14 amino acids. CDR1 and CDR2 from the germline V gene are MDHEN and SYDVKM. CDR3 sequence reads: CASSLTEGHTEAFF. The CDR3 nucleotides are TGTGCCAGCAGTTTGACGGAGGGGCACACTGAAGCTTTCTTT.

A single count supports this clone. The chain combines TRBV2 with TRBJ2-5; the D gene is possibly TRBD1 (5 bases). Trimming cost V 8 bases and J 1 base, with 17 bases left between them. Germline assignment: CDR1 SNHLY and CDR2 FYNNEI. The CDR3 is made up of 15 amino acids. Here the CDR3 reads CASVRQNPRQETQYF. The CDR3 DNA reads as TGTGCCAGCGTTAGACAGAACCCACGCCAAGAGACCCAGTACTTC.